Listed here are 9 T cell receptor beta chains from one sample, sequenced in a study of blood T cell dynamics during melanoma immunotherapy. Time point specified: week 3, after first cycle of checkpoint inhibitor. This table comes from immunoSEQ multiplex PCR, and its TCRdb copy is limited to in-frame clones, with some not included. The table shows 5,600 or so clones, with roughly 77% occurring only once. This specimen consisted of blood, obtained from a patient treated with checkpoint blockade. The receptors originated from a human donor with melanoma.

This sequence joins TRBV18 and TRBJ1-1; D remains ambiguous. The V and J ends lost 0 bases and 0 bases respectively, with 5 bases between them. Germline loops: CDR1 KGHSH, CDR2 LQKENI. This CDR3 is built from 14 residues. CDR3 region: CASSPPSMNTEAFF. In DNA, the CDR3 is TGTGCCAGCTCACCACCGTCTATGAACACTGAAGCTTTCTTT.

The chain couples TRBV7-9 to TRBJ2-5; 8 positions match TRBD2. V lost 10 bases, J lost 1 base, and 11 bases stayed unmatched. The CDR3 is made up of 15 amino acids. The germline gives CDR1 SEHNR, CDR2 FQNEAQ (reference sequence). DNA of the CDR3: TGTGCCACCCGGCGGGGGGAGAGACTCCAAGAGACCCAGTACTTC. As protein: CATRRGERLQETQYF.

The V gene is TRBV6-1, the J gene TRBJ2-7; 7 bases are shared with TRBD1. The CDR3 has 12 amino acids. CDR1 and CDR2 from the germline V gene are MNHNS and SASEGT. Trimming took 7 bases from V and 5 from J; bases not matched to a gene: 5. CDR3 nucleotides: TGTGCCAGCACGACAGGGACCCACGAGCAGTACTTC. It specifies CASTTGTHEQYF.

The chain couples TRBV7-2 to TRBJ2-1; 10 bases are a match to TRBD2. Germline V gene lookup returns CDR1 SGHTA and CDR2 FQGNSA. This CDR3 has 16 residues. Germline trimming cut 5 bases from V and 4 bases from J; bases unmatched to any gene: 8. The CDR3, as DNA: TGTGCCAGCAGCCTGGTAGCGGGGGGTTCTTACAATGAGCAGTTCTTC. This codes for CASSLVAGGSYNEQFF.

This rearrangement joins TRBV19 to TRBJ2-6, with D tentatively TRBD2 (6 bases). The germline gives CDR1 LNHDA, CDR2 SQIVND (reference sequence). V gave up 10 bases and J gave up 7 bases, with 14 bases separating them. The CDR3 length is 13 residues. In DNA, the CDR3 is TGTGCCACTGCGAGGAGGGAAGCCAACGTCCTGACTTTC. Translated: CATARREANVLTF.

The chain joins TRBV6-6 to TRBJ2-1, with D possibly matching TRBD1 (6 bases). The length of the CDR3 is 15 residues. V lost 6 bases and J 2 bases, leaving 14 bases between the germline ends. Per the germline V gene, CDR1 is MNHNY and CDR2 is SVGAGI (reference sequence). The CDR3 sequence: CASRKQGSAYNEQFF. In DNA, the CDR3 is TGTGCCAGCAGAAAACAGGGTAGCGCCTACAATGAGCAGTTCTTC.

This chain links TRBV6-6 with TRBJ2-7; TRBD1 matches 7 bases. The V gene end was trimmed by 5 bases and the J gene end by 0 bases; junction bases not matched to a gene: 10. CDR1 and CDR2 from the germline V gene are MNHNY and SVGAGI (reference sequence). CDR3 length: 16 residues. The CDR3 sequence: CASSPRTGLTSYEQYF. The CDR3 region has the DNA TGTGCCAGCAGTCCCCGGACAGGCCTGACCTCCTACGAGCAGTACTTC.

V and J are TRBV11-2 and TRBJ1-2; 11 nucleotides line up with TRBD1. The CDR3 contains 14 residues. Germline loops: CDR1 SGHAT, CDR2 FQNNGV. V was clipped by 4 bases and J by 7 bases; unmatched bases: 5. The CDR3, as DNA: TGTGCCAGCAGCTCCTACGGGACAGGGGGTGGCTACACCTTC. Translating it yields CASSSYGTGGGYTF.

The genes are TRBV29-1 and TRBJ1-2; D might be TRBD1 (6 bases). The V and J ends lost 0 bases and 4 bases respectively, with 12 bases between them. This CDR3 region has 14 residues. CDR1 is SQVTM, CDR2 ANQGSEA, per germline. The DNA of the CDR3 is TGCAGCGTTGAAGAGCCTAGGGGGGCCTATGGCTACACCTTC. Its protein product is CSVEEPRGAYGYTF.